This entry lists 23 T cell receptor beta chains sequenced from one sample in a study of blood T cell repertoires in COVID-19. Clones were read by immunoSEQ multiplex PCR, and TCRdb kept only the in-frame ones, dropping some. Here the sample spans approximately 50,000 clones, roughly 90% being singletons. The specimen sequenced was peripheral blood. These TCRs come from a human donor in a cohort sampled during active COVID-19.

The gene calls are TRBV19 and TRBJ2-6; D not resolved. The CDR3 sequence is 13 residues long. CDR1 LNHDA and CDR2 SQIVND come from the germline V gene (reference sequence). The ends were cut back, 1 base at V and 12 bases at J, with 10 bases in the middle. The CDR3 loop reads CASSIVPRSVLTF. DNA of the CDR3: TGTGCCAGTAGTATAGTCCCCCGTAGCGTCCTGACTTTC.

The chain has TRBV28 and TRBJ2-3; 8 bases map to TRBD1. CDR1 MDHEN and CDR2 SYDVKM come from the germline V gene. V shed 4 bases and J 2 bases; nucleotides not matched to a gene: 11. This CDR3 is built from 17 residues. The CDR3 here is CASSSTPGQGLTDTQYF. CDR3 bases: TGTGCCAGCAGTTCAACCCCCGGACAGGGCCTCACAGATACGCAGTATTTT.

This sequence joins TRBV6-5 and TRBJ1-1, with 7 bases fitting TRBD1. The CDR3 sequence is 13 residues long. Losses at the gene ends were 6 bases for V and 4 bases for J; bases not matched to a gene: 5. Germline CDR1 MNHEY, CDR2 SVGAGI. The CDR3 is CASRTGMGTEAFF. CDR3 coding DNA: TGTGCCAGCAGGACAGGGATGGGCACTGAAGCTTTCTTT.

The chain combines TRBV29-1 with TRBJ2-3, with TRBD2 matching 7 bases. This CDR3 is 13 amino acids long. Per germline, CDR1 SQVTM and CDR2 ANQGSEA. For the CDR3, the DNA is TGCGGCACTGGGAGGGATAGCACAGATACGCAGTATTTT. It encodes CGTGRDSTDTQYF.

This sequence joins TRBV30 and TRBJ2-7; no clear D. The V end was cut by 2 bases, the J end by 6 bases, with 8 bases between. This CDR3 is built from 11 residues. Germline V CDR1 and CDR2: GTSNPN, SVGIG (reference sequence). In DNA, the CDR3 is TGTGCCTGGAGTAACAGTGGCGAGCAGTACTTC. Residues: CAWSNSGEQYF.

CDR3 region: CASSLDKIYGYTF. CDR3 bases: TGTGCCAGCAGCCTGGACAAGATCTATGGCTACACCTTC. The V and J genes are TRBV5-4 and TRBJ1-2, with D maybe TRBD1 (5 bases). There are 13 residues in the CDR3. V was shortened by 4 bases and J by 4 bases, with 11 bases between the two germline ends. CDR1 and CDR2 from the germline V gene are SGHNT and YYREEE (reference sequence).

J is TRBJ1-1 and V is TRBV19; 7 nucleotides line up with TRBD1. The germline CDR1 and CDR2 sequences are LNHDA and SQIVND (reference sequence). The CDR3 spans 14 residues. V shed 7 bases, J shed 6 bases, and the junction held 11 bases outside the gene matches. CDR3 nucleotides: TGTGCCAGTACCCGGGGACAGCCGAGCGCTGAAGCTTTCTTT. Translated, it gives CASTRGQPSAEAFF.

The chain couples TRBV12-3 or TRBV12-4 to TRBJ1-2; D gene uncertain. Trimming pared 6 bases from V and 5 bases from J, leaving 10 bases between. This CDR3 has 12 residues. CDR3 region: CASSPNLYGYTF. CDR3 bases: TGTGCCAGCAGCCCCAACCTATATGGCTACACCTTC.

The CDR3 nucleotides read TGTGCCAGCAGCGGGGACAGACTTCCAGGGACCCAGTACTTC. Amino acids: CASSGDRLPGTQYF. This sequence joins TRBV5-6 and TRBJ2-5; 7 nucleotides agree with TRBD1. Germline V CDR1 and CDR2: SGHDT, YYEEEE. The CDR3 spans 14 residues. V shed 4 bases, J shed 7 bases, and the junction held 10 bases outside the gene matches. Combining the CDR3 with reference TRBV5-6 and TRBJ2-5 gives the whole variable domain DAGVTQSPTHLIKTRGQQVTLRCSPKSGHDTVSWYQQALGQGPQFIFQYYEEEERQRGNFPDRFSGHQFPNYSSELNVNALLLGDSALYLCASSGDRLPGTQYFGPGTRLLVL.

This clone appeared a single time. This rearrangement joins TRBV6-5 to TRBJ2-7, with 8 bases lining up with TRBD2. The CDR3 length is 14 residues. Germline lookup yields CDR1 MNHEY and CDR2 SVGAGI. J lost 5 bases, V lost 6 bases, and 9 bases had no gene match. CDR3 in amino acids: CASSPGLAGDEQYV. The CDR3 coding sequence is TGTGCCAGCAGCCCCGGACTAGCCGGCGACGAGCAGTACGTC.

The chain uses TRBV10-3 and TRBJ1-2; no clear D. Germline V gene lookup returns CDR1 ENHRY and CDR2 SYGVKD. V was cut by 0 bases and J by 2 bases, with 7 bases left in between. This CDR3 has 14 residues. CDR3 in amino acids: CAISESMANYGYTF. Here the CDR3 DNA reads TGTGCCATCAGTGAGTCGATGGCCAACTATGGCTACACCTTC.

The genes are TRBV4-1 and TRBJ1-3; the D is unclear. The ends were cut back, 1 base at V and 0 bases at J, with 4 bases in the middle. This CDR3 is built from 14 residues. Per germline, CDR1 MGHRA and CDR2 YSYEKL. This chain's CDR3 is CASSQGSSGNTIYF. DNA of the CDR3: TGCGCCAGCAGCCAAGGGAGCTCTGGAAACACCATATATTTT.

This chain joins TRBV5-1 and TRBJ2-3; 8 nucleotides line up with TRBD1. The CDR3 length is 16 residues. CDR1 is SGHRS, CDR2 YFSETQ, per germline. The V and J ends lost 4 bases and 0 bases, in that order; junction bases with no gene match: 7. CDR3 nucleotide sequence: TGCGCCAGCAGCGGGACAGGCGTTACTAGCACAGATACGCAGTATTTT. The encoded protein is CASSGTGVTSTDTQYF.

The rearrangement links TRBV5-1 to TRBJ1-5; D is undetermined. Trimming left V 0 bases short and J 0 bases short, with 13 bases between. Germline lookup yields CDR1 SGHRS and CDR2 YFSETQ. This CDR3 region has 17 residues. The CDR3 DNA reads TGCGCCAGCAGCTTGGATCCGTTGGGCAATAGCAATCAGCCCCAGCATTTT. This translates into CASSLDPLGNSNQPQHF. Drawing the rest from reference TRBV5-1 and TRBJ1-5, the complete variable domain is KAGVTQTPRYLIKTRGQQVTLSCSPISGHRSVSWYQQTPGQGLQFLFEYFSETQRNKGNFPGRFSGRQFSNSRSEMNVSTLELGDSALYLCASSLDPLGNSNQPQHFGDGTRLSIL.

Here the CDR3 reads CASSIARSSGANVLTF. CDR3 sequence (DNA): TGTGCCAGTAGTATAGCGCGGAGCTCTGGGGCCAACGTCCTGACTTTC. The rearrangement joins TRBV19 to TRBJ2-6; D uncertain. This CDR3 comprises 16 residues. CDR1 LNHDA and CDR2 SQIVND come from the germline V gene (reference sequence). V lost 1 base and J lost 0, with 7 bases in between.

The gene calls are TRBV7-9 and TRBJ2-5, with a weak D call TRBD2 (5 bases). CDR1 SEHNR and CDR2 FQNEAQ come from the germline V gene (reference sequence). This CDR3 is 14 amino acids long. V lost 2 bases, J lost 5 bases, and 12 bases lay in between. This chain's CDR3 is CASSLFSGRETQYF. The CDR3 DNA follows: TGTGCCAGCAGCTTATTCTCGGGAAGGGAGACCCAGTACTTC.

The chain has TRBV11-2 and TRBJ2-7; the match to TRBD1 covers 9 bases. With 5 bases clipped from V and 3 bases from J, the junction kept 5 bases outside the gene matches. The V gene's germline CDR1 is SGHAT and CDR2 FQNNGV. The CDR3 contains 14 residues. Written as DNA, the CDR3 is TGTGCCAGCAGCCCTCCGGGACAGGGCTACGAGCAGTACTTC. Translation: CASSPPGQGYEQYF.

V gene TRBV5-1 combines with J gene TRBJ1-6, with TRBD1 identical over 11 bases. The V gene's germline CDR1 is SGHRS and CDR2 YFSETQ. The V gene end was trimmed by 0 bases and the J gene end by 9 bases; junction bases not matched to a gene: 2. CDR3 length: 15 amino acids. Written as DNA, the CDR3 is TGCGCCAGCAGCTTGGGGACAGGGGGCCGTTCACCCCTCCACTTT. Translated, it gives CASSLGTGGRSPLHF. The complete variable domain, with remaining parts taken from reference TRBV5-1 and TRBJ1-6, reads KAGVTQTPRYLIKTRGQQVTLSCSPISGHRSVSWYQQTPGQGLQFLFEYFSETQRNKGNFPGRFSGRQFSNSRSEMNVSTLELGDSALYLCASSLGTGGRSPLHFGNGTRLTVT.

This chain links TRBV5-5 with TRBJ2-5, with a weak D call TRBD2 (7 bases). With 4 bases removed from V and 5 bases from J, the gap between germline ends came to 18 bases. There are 15 residues in the CDR3. Per the germline V gene, CDR1 is SGHKS and CDR2 is YYEKEE (reference sequence). Here the CDR3 reads CASSHLGGPRETQYF. The CDR3 DNA reads as TGTGCCAGCAGCCATTTGGGGGGGCCTAGGGAGACCCAGTACTTC.

V is TRBV19 and J is TRBJ2-4; tentatively, D is TRBD2 (5 bases). This CDR3 spans 15 amino acids. V gave up 0 bases and J gave up 4 bases, with 10 bases separating them. Germline V gene sequence: CDR1 LNHDA, CDR2 SQIVND (reference sequence). CDR3 sequence (DNA): TGTGCCAGTAGTATAGAAGGGCTAGCTAAAAACATTCAGTACTTC. This gives the protein CASSIEGLAKNIQYF.

The rearrangement uses TRBV12-3 or TRBV12-4 and TRBJ1-2; perhaps TRBD1 as D (6 bases). V lost 3 bases to trimming and J lost 7 bases, with 12 bases between them. This CDR3 spans 13 amino acids. The CDR3 here is CASSFTGTGGYTF. The DNA for the CDR3 is TGTGCCAGCAGTTTCACAGGGACGGGTGGCTACACCTTC.

The rearrangement links TRBV19 to TRBJ1-2, with TRBD1 matching 12 bases. This CDR3 contains 15 residues. Losses at the gene ends were 5 bases for V and 2 bases for J; bases not matched to a gene: 3. Germline lookup yields CDR1 LNHDA and CDR2 SQIVND (reference sequence). The CDR3 sequence is CASSFGTGGNYGYTF. The CDR3 DNA reads as TGTGCCAGTAGTTTCGGGACAGGGGGCAACTATGGCTACACCTTC. The variable domain in full, with the rest retrieved from reference TRBV19 and TRBJ1-2, is DGGITQSPKYLFRKEGQNVTLSCEQNLNHDAMYWYRQDPGQGLRLIYYSQIVNDFQKGDIAEGYSVSREKKESFPLTVTSAQKNPTAFYLCASSFGTGGNYGYTFGSGTRLTVV.

The rearrangement uses TRBV2 and TRBJ2-7; 8 bases map to TRBD2. There are 14 residues in the CDR3. Germline assignment: CDR1 SNHLY and CDR2 FYNNEI. Trimming removed 2 bases from V and 3 bases from J; junction bases left unmatched: 3. CDR3 protein: CASSEQAGDYEQYV. DNA of the CDR3: TGTGCCAGCAGTGAACAAGCGGGGGACTACGAGCAGTACGTC.